This T cell receptor (beta chain) was sequenced during a study of cytomegalovirus exposure and HLA in healthy donors. CDR1 and CDR2 (germline): WNHNN, SYGVQD (reference sequence). The ends lost 11 bases at V and 4 bases at J; junction bases unmatched: 13. The CDR3 contains 14 residues. At sampling all donors were nominally healthy, likely with unrecorded immune exposures. Primers: 60 Vbeta forward and 13 Jbeta reverse. Sequencing used immunoSEQ multiplex PCR; TCRdb keeps in-frame clones, though not all of them. The table shows more than 85,000 clones, with over 65% occurring only once. On this clone: Its antigen is undetermined.

Study observations and caveats: Previously analyzed data showed that most TCR beta V segments were productive at a frequency of about 90% or about 30%. Reported findings show TCR beta sequences accurately forecast HLA-A and HLA-B alleles in most subjects. When analyzed later, a missense DCLRE1C variant was found to be linked to TCR beta V- and J-gene trimming.

Sequenced: PBMCs. The chain has TRBV10-1 and TRBJ1-2, with 7 bases lining up with TRBD1. The receptor's source is a man aged 40-49 years in good health and CMV-seropositive. The CDR3 loop reads CAAGGRGSPYGYTF. The CDR3 DNA sequence: TGCGCCGCGGGAGGCAGGGGGAGCCCCTATGGCTACACCTTC.